This T cell receptor beta chain was recorded in a study of OX40 agonist ivuxolimab in advanced cancers. Study overall: The treatment was a fully human IgG2 OX40 agonist, ivuxolimab. Patients received intravenous ivuxolimab every 2 weeks at 0.01 to 10 mg/kg. Study-level points and caveats: Antigen targets of the expanded peripheral T cells went undetermined.

Details on this clone: Antigen unknown.

The CDR3 is 15 residues long. Trimming removed 1 base at V and 3 bases at J, with 11 bases between. In germline, CDR1 is SEHNR, CDR2 FQNEAQ (reference sequence). Using immunoSEQ multiplex PCR, the repertoire was profiled, and TCRdb retains in-frame clones only, with some absent. The sample holds about 83,000 clones, 65% to 90% seen once. The specimen comprised CD4+ or CD8+ T cells sorted from blood, sampled in a trial of the OX40 agonist ivuxolimab. The rearrangement uses TRBV7-9 and TRBJ2-3; D not certain. The TCR originated in an adult with an advanced solid tumor such as melanoma, head and neck, liver or kidney cancer. Here the CDR3 reads CASSLVGQLTDTQYF. DNA for the CDR3: TGTGCCAGCAGCTTAGTAGGGCAGCTTACAGATACGCAGTATTTT.